This T cell receptor beta chain is from a study of blood T cell repertoires in COVID-19. CDR1 is GTSNPN, CDR2 SVGIG, per germline (reference sequence). CDR3 size: 14 residues. Trimming pared 3 bases from V and 4 bases from J, leaving 15 bases between. Data came from immunoSEQ multiplex PCR; TCRdb stores just in-frame clones and leaves some out. This sample carries about 29,000 clones, 77% of them seen once, and the ten largest clones take 7.5% to 8%. The sample taken for sequencing was peripheral blood. The sequence came from a woman in her 70s with active or convalescent COVID-19. The chain joins TRBV30 to TRBJ1-1; perhaps TRBD1 as D (6 bases). Written as DNA, the CDR3 is TGTGCCTGGAGAAAAAAGGGGGTAAGCACTGAAGCTTTCTTT. Translating gives CAWRKKGVSTEAFF.